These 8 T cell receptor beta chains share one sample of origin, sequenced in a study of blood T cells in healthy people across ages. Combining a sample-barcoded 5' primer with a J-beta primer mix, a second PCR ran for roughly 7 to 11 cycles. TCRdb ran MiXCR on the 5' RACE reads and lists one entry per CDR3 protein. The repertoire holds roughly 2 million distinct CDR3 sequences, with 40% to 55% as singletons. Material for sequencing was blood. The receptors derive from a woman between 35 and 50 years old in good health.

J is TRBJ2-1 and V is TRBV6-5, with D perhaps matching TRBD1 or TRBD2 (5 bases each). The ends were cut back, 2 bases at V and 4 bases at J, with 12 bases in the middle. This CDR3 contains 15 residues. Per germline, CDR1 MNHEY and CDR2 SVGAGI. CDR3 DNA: TGTGCCAGCAGTTACGGGGACGACTTTTACAATGAGCAGTTCTTC. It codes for CASSYGDDFYNEQFF.

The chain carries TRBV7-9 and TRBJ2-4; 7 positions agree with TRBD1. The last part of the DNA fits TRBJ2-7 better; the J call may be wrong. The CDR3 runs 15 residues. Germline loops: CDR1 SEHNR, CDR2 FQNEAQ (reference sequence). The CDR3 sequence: CASSLGYGTAYEQYF. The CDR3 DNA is TGTGCCAGCAGCTTAGGTTACGGGACAGCCTACGAGCAGTACTTC.

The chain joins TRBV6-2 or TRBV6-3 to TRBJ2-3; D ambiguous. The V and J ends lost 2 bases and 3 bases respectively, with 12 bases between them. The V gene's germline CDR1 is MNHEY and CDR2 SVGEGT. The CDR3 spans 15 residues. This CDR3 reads CASSYGVGDTDTQYF. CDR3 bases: TGTGCCAGCAGTTACGGGGTAGGAGATACAGATACGCAGTATTTT.

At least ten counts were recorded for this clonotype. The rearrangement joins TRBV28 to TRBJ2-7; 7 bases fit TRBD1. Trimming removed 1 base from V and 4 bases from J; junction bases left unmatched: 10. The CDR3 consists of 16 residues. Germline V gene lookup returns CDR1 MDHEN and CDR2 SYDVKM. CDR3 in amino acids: CASSLSPGTVLYEQYF. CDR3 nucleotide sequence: TGTGCCAGCAGTTTATCCCCCGGGACAGTTCTTTACGAGCAGTACTTC.

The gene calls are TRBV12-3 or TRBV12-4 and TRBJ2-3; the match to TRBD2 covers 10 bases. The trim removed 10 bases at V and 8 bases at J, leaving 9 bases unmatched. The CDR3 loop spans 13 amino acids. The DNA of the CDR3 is TGTGCCATCTGCAGCGGGGGGGCGGGTACGCAGTATTTT. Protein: CAICSGGAGTQYF.

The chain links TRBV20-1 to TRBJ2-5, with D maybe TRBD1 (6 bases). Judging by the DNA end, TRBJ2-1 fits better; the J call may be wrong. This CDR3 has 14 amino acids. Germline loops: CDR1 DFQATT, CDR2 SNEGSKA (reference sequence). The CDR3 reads CSARRTGRQETQFF. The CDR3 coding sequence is TGCAGTGCACGCCGCACAGGGCGTCAAGAGACCCAGTTCTTC.

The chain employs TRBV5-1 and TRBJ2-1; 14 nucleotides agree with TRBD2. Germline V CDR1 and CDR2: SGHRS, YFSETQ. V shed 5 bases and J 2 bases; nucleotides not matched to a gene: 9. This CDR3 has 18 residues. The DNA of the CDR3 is TGCGCCAGCAGTGGTGGGACTAGCGGGGGCCTGACCTACAATGAGCAGTTCTTC. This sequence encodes CASSGGTSGGLTYNEQFF.

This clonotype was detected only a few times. CDR3 sequence (DNA): TGTGCCCTGTCCCGGGACAGGGTTTCAGATACGCAGTATTTT. Its translation: CALSRDRVSDTQYF. The chain employs TRBV28 and TRBJ2-3, with 9 bases lining up with TRBD1. This CDR3 is 14 amino acids long. From germline, CDR1 is MDHEN and CDR2 SYDVKM. V dropped 11 bases and J dropped 4; count of bases not matched to a gene: 10.